This TCR beta chain was sequenced for a study of shared clonotypes between healthy human individuals. Assay used: immunoSEQ multiplex PCR; TCRdb lists only in-frame clones, some missing. The sample lists fewer than 1.8 million clones; about 98.5% were seen once. The CDR3 is made up of 12 amino acids. The germline V gene has CDR1 ENHRY and CDR2 SYGVKD. V was clipped by 8 bases and J by 8 bases, with 15 bases between them. The clonotype comes from a man aged 25-45 years in good health. This sequence joins TRBV10-3 and TRBJ1-2; D is ambiguous. Sequenced input: naive CD4+ T cells sorted from blood. As to subset: CD45RA+ positively selected. The CDR3 protein is CAISSADGGYTF. CDR3 sequence (DNA): TGTGCCATCTCCAGTGCCGACGGGGGCTACACCTTC.